These 5 T cell receptor beta chains share one sample of origin, sequenced in a study of cytomegalovirus exposure and HLA in healthy donors. The protocol was immunoSEQ multiplex PCR, while the TCRdb copy is restricted to in-frame clones and leaves out a portion. The data show some 140,000 clones, about 80% seen once. The sample consisted of PBMCs. These receptors all come from a man in his thirties or forties in good health and CMV-seropositive.

The V call is TRBV18, the J call TRBJ1-1; D perhaps matches TRBD1 (6 bases). The germline V and J ends were trimmed by 5 bases and 0 bases, with 10 bases remaining between them. The V gene's germline CDR1 is KGHSH and CDR2 LQKENI. The length of the CDR3 is 14 residues. This CDR3 is CASSSQGVNTEAFF. The DNA of the CDR3 is TGTGCCAGCTCATCACAGGGAGTGAACACTGAAGCTTTCTTT.

V gene TRBV4-3 combines with J gene TRBJ1-6; D is possibly TRBD1 (6 bases). Per the germline V gene, CDR1 is LGHNA and CDR2 is YSLEER. The V and J ends lost 1 base and 6 bases respectively, with 16 bases between them. CDR3 length equals 17 residues. The chain's CDR3 is CASSQAETGSSNSPLHF. The CDR3 DNA follows: TGCGCCAGCAGCCAAGCGGAAACAGGGTCATCTAATTCACCCCTCCACTTT.

V is TRBV11-2 and J is TRBJ2-7; 11 bases map to TRBD1. Germline-derived CDR1 and CDR2 are SGHAT and FQNNGV. The CDR3 contains 15 residues. Trimming took 5 bases from V and 4 from J; bases not matched to a gene: 7. This CDR3 reads CASSPARDRGYEQYF. The CDR3 bases are TGTGCCAGCAGCCCAGCACGGGACAGGGGGTACGAGCAGTACTTC.

This chain connects TRBV21-1 to TRBJ1-3; no check of the table's D call, TRBD1, against the DNA was made. TRBV21-1 is labeled a pseudogene. The CDR3 spans 14 residues. The CDR3 DNA reads as TGTGCCAGCAGCAGGGCCCCGGCCGGAAACACCATATATTTT. Translating it yields CASSRAPAGNTIYF.

This chain links TRBV11-2 with TRBJ1-2; 7 bases line up with TRBD1. CDR3 length equals 13 residues. CDR1 is SGHAT, CDR2 FQNNGV, per germline. V lost 5 bases and J lost 8; bases outside the gene matches: 8. The CDR3 reads CASSPATGTGYTF. The CDR3 nucleotides are TGTGCCAGCAGCCCCGCGACAGGGACCGGCTACACCTTC. The full variable domain, rest sourced from reference TRBV11-2 and TRBJ1-2, is EAGVAQSPRYKIIEKRQSVAFWCNPISGHATLYWYQQILGQGPKLLIQFQNNGVVDDSQLPKDRFSAERLKGVDSTLKIQPAKLEDSAVYLCASSPATGTGYTFGSGTRLTVV.